This T cell receptor beta chain emerged from a study of cytomegalovirus exposure and HLA in healthy donors. To note about this clone: Its cognate antigen is unknown.

Germline lookup yields CDR1 SQVTM and CDR2 ANQGSEA. The CDR3 runs to 11 residues. In the PCR, 60 Vbeta and 13 Jbeta primers were used. Here immunoSEQ multiplex PCR was the method, and the copy in TCRdb shows in-frame clones only, minus some. The repertoire includes about 110,000 clones, roughly three quarters of them detected once, and approximately 5.6% sits in the top ten. Whole-study findings and limits: In a later analysis, donors in an Asian-associated ancestry cluster reportedly had fewer N-insertions in productive TCRs than the cohort mean.

The TCR was taken from a man aged 30 to 45 in good health and CMV-seropositive. Input material: PBMCs. The chain uses TRBV29-1 and TRBJ2-5; D gene unclear. TRBJ2-7 explains the end of the DNA better; the J call may be wrong. The chain's CDR3 is CSAVVSYEQYF. The CDR3 DNA reads as TGCAGCGCCGTCGTCTCCTACGAGCAGTACTTC.